Detailed here is one T cell receptor beta chain. Antigen unknown. The sample comes from a study of T cell responses to AZD1222 COVID-19 vaccine. Study at large: Both about-4-week and about-12-week second-dose recipients were combined.

The CDR3 is 16 residues long. V lost 0 bases and J 1 base, leaving 8 bases between the germline ends. Germline loops: CDR1 SGHNT, CDR2 YYREEE (reference sequence). Only in-frame clones appear in the TCRdb table, and some are missing; sequencing was by immunoSEQ multiplex PCR. The sample carries tens of thousands of clones, roughly 89% recorded once. Study-wide findings and caveats: Nearly half of unique spike-specific TCRs reportedly avoided B.1.351 and B.1.1.7 mutated regions. Of the AZD1222 recipients, only 5 or 6 were seropositive at baseline.

V is TRBV5-4 and J is TRBJ2-6; no reliable D call. Sequenced material: peripheral blood, taken on day 0 of AZD1222 vaccination. The clonotype originates from an adult in good health. CDR3 amino acids: CASSLAFESGANVLTF. CDR3 coding DNA: TGTGCCAGCAGCTTGGCGTTTGAGTCTGGGGCCAACGTCCTGACTTTC.